This TCR beta chain derives from a study of shared clonotypes between healthy human individuals. Study-wide points: Generation probabilities were higher for clonotypes shared across all four sorted-subset donors than for unshared ones. Shared across several donors were roughly 5.3% of the naive CD4 clonotypes.

Clones were read by immunoSEQ multiplex PCR, and TCRdb kept only the in-frame ones, dropping some. In the table there are approximately 2.5 million clones, over 85% of which are singletons. As to this clone: Its target is not known.

V trimming: 5 bases; J trimming: 6 bases; junction bases outside the gene matches: 10. Germline V gives CDR1 MNHEY, CDR2 SMNVEV (reference sequence). CDR3 length equals 16 residues. The sample consisted of naive CD4+ T cells sorted from blood. This sample's subset: CD45RA+ positively selected. The V call is TRBV27, the J call TRBJ2-1; TRBD2 aligns across 10 bases. This TCR was recovered from a young man in good health. The CDR3 spells CASSLAGVNVVNEQFF. The DNA for the CDR3 is TGTGCCAGCAGTCTAGCGGGGGTCAACGTCGTCAATGAGCAGTTCTTC.